Below are 10 T cell receptor beta chains sequenced from a single sample in a study of identical twins. TCRdb processed the 5' RACE reads anew with MiXCR; each CDR3 protein has one entry. The sample shows 510,000 or so distinct CDR3 sequences, 15% of them seen only once. The sample also formed part of further work on yellow fever vaccine responses in identical twins.

The sequencing sample was made of CD4+ T cells sorted from blood. Receptors originate from a woman aged 18-29 years in good health.

This clonotype was seen repeatedly, ten times or more. This chain joins TRBV12-3 or TRBV12-4 and TRBJ2-4, with D unresolved. CDR3 length: 16 amino acids. Trimming pared 6 bases from V and 2 bases from J, leaving 17 bases between. CDR3 loop: CASSAWFGLTKNIQYF. The CDR3 bases are TGTGCCAGCAGCGCGTGGTTTGGCCTGACCAAAAACATTCAGTACTTC.

This clonotype appeared a few times. Written as DNA, the CDR3 is TGCGCCAGCAGCTTGGACAGGGGGAAGTACGAGCAGTACTTC. Translated, it gives CASSLDRGKYEQYF. The rearrangement uses TRBV5-1 and TRBJ2-7, with 8 bases fitting TRBD1. Germline V gives CDR1 SGHRS, CDR2 YFSETQ. The CDR3 covers 14 residues. The trim removed 0 bases at V and 4 bases at J, leaving 3 bases unmatched.

The V and J genes are TRBV6-2 or TRBV6-3 and TRBJ2-7; D not resolved. The CDR3 is 13 amino acids. V was pared by 2 bases and J by 0 bases, with 5 bases between. The V gene's germline CDR1 is MNHEY and CDR2 SVGEGT. CDR3 region: CASSYKGSYEQYV. The DNA of the CDR3 is TGTGCCAGCAGTTACAAGGGCTCCTACGAGCAGTACGTC.

As regards this clonotype: The junction differs from germline at one of its ends, possibly a read error. This chain links TRBV3-1 with TRBJ2-3; no firm D call. The germline gives CDR1 LGHDT, CDR2 YNNKEL (reference sequence). The CDR3 totals 17 residues. CDR3 sequence: CACSQTPPGHLTDTQYF. DNA of the CDR3: TGTGCCTGCAGCCAAACCCCCCCCGGCCATCTTACAGATACGCAGTATTTT.

This clonotype was counted only a few times. This chain links TRBV20-1 with TRBJ2-5; TRBD2 matches at 12 bases. CDR3 size: 13 residues. The V segment lost 5 bases and the J segment 4 bases; nucleotides outside the gene matches: 2. Germline V CDR1 and CDR2: DFQATT, SNEGSKA (reference sequence). In DNA form, the CDR3 reads TGCAGTGCTCGACTAGCGGGGGCAGAGACCCAGTACTTC. Amino acid sequence: CSARLAGAETQYF.

A few counts support this clonotype. The chain has TRBV12-3 or TRBV12-4 and TRBJ1-5; 11 bases align to TRBD1. This CDR3 contains 15 residues. V lost 2 bases and J lost 7; bases outside the gene matches: 4. CDR3 DNA: TGTGCCAGCAGTTTAAGGACAGGGGGCGGGCAGCCCCAGCATTTT. It encodes CASSLRTGGGQPQHF.

This clonotype showed up just a few times. The chain recombines TRBV24-1 with TRBJ2-2, with D tentatively TRBD1 or TRBD2 (5 bases each). V lost 2 bases and J 6 bases, leaving 12 bases between the germline ends. The germline gives CDR1 KGHDR, CDR2 SFDVKD. The CDR3 has 15 amino acids. The CDR3 nucleotides are TGTGCCACCAGTGATTATCCACGGGGCCCCGGGGAGCTGTTTTTT. This sequence encodes CATSDYPRGPGELFF.

This clonotype showed up just a few times. This chain uses TRBV14 with TRBJ2-2; tentative D call: TRBD1 (5 bases). Germline assignment: CDR1 SGHDN and CDR2 FVKESK. There are 15 residues in the CDR3. V lost 2 bases and J lost 1, with 8 bases in between. CDR3 in DNA: TGTGCCAGCAGCCAATTAGACAGGAACACCGGGGAGCTGTTTTTT. This translates into CASSQLDRNTGELFF. The variable domain in full, completed from reference TRBV14 and TRBJ2-2, reads EAGVTQFPSHSVIEKGQTVTLRCDPISGHDNLYWYRRVMGKEIKFLLHFVKESKQDESGMPNNRFLAERTGGTYSTLKVQPAELEDSGVYFCASSQLDRNTGELFFGEGSRLTVL.

This clonotype came up a few times. The chain has TRBV3-1 and TRBJ1-2; possibly TRBD1 for D (5 bases). CDR1 is LGHDT, CDR2 YNNKEL, per germline (reference sequence). This CDR3 contains 12 residues. V lost 8 bases and J 8 bases, leaving 15 bases between the germline ends. The CDR3 nucleotides are TGTGCCAGCTCGCCGGGGGAGAAGGGCTACACCTTC. Protein sequence: CASSPGEKGYTF.

This clonotype was detected a few times. The rearrangement links TRBV4-1 to TRBJ2-7; 8 bases agree with TRBD2. The CDR3 is 16 residues long. The germline CDR1 and CDR2 sequences are MGHRA and YSYEKL. Trimming took 0 bases from V and 2 from J; bases not matched to a gene: 6. CDR3 DNA: TGCGCCAGCAGCCAAGATCGTTTAGCGGGAACCTACGAGCAGTACTTC. Protein: CASSQDRLAGTYEQYF.